The present TCR beta chain was sequenced within a study of blood T cells in healthy people across ages. To note about this clonotype: Its antigen is as yet unknown.

Isolating PBMCs gave at least 6.5 million of these cells per sample. Total RNA was isolated from each sample in quantities of at least 6 micrograms. The second PCR ran roughly 6 to 11 cycles with a sample-barcoded 5' primer and J-beta primers. All samples gave at least 2.5 million CDR3-containing paired-end reads. TCRdb called the 5' RACE reads again in MiXCR, with one record for every CDR3 protein. The sample holds hundreds of thousands of distinct CDR3 sequences; roughly three fifths are singletons and the top ten take around a quarter. General study points: Nothing was known about donor CMV status, and this possibly confounded expanded clonotype changes.

The specimen sequenced was blood. The receptor was isolated from a man in his forties or fifties in good health.

The CDR3 region has the DNA TGCGCCAGCAGCCAAGACCGATCGGGAGGGGTCTCCTACGAGCAGTACTTC. It translates to CASSQDRSGGVSYEQYF. This chain uses TRBV4-3 with TRBJ2-7, with 8 bases fitting TRBD2. The germline V gene has CDR1 LGHNA and CDR2 YSLEER. The CDR3 is 17 residues long. V lost 0 bases to trimming and J lost 0 bases; unmatched junction nucleotides: 7.